Here is one T cell receptor (beta chain) with its context. The specificity of this receptor is unknown. Base qualities were left out, and no much larger clone turns up one base away. Enrolling through a virtual design, the prospective study's participants ranged in age from about 18 to 100 years and lived across 24 United States geographic areas. To assign participants to cohorts, the prospective study relied on clinical history that participants themselves reported in a screening survey and a study questionnaire. For ImmuneRACE Cohort 3, a participant was defined as recovered based on two consecutive negative NP/OP PCR tests, clearance by a healthcare professional, or resolution of symptoms. Each participant in the prospective study had whole blood, serum and a nasopharyngeal or oropharyngeal swab collected by mobile phlebotomists. Participants in the prospective study had the option to provide additional blood draws and questionnaires over a roughly two-month period. Prospective study blood samples were shipped either frozen or at room temperature before DNA extraction.

This sample is part of a study of blood T cell repertoires in COVID-19 (dated by TCRdb to the early 2020s). General notes on the study: Samples covering the acute and convalescent phases of COVID-19 were provided by collaborators in the United States, Italy and Spain. Deeply sampled blood TCRbeta repertoires from subjects exposed to, actively infected with, or recovered from COVID-19 were included in the dataset. Nearly every sample came with metadata listing a de-identified subject ID, COVID-19 status, age in years and sex. The repertoires were released in a freely available public database intended as a resource for research on the immune response to SARS-CoV-2. Where available, HLA class I and class II types were obtained from metadata supplied by the sample provider rather than from assay-based typing. The material from the prospective study consisted of cDNA or gDNA derived from T cells, B-cell-depleted T cells, or PBMCs. The samples were drawn from two sources: the first 160 participants of the ongoing ImmuneRACE study, and fewer than 1,500 subjects contributed by 6 global collaborators.

Broad study findings and their caveats: Clinical and demographic metadata were provided uncurated, with the amount varying by source and participant.

TCRbeta CDR3 regions were amplified from genomic DNA by means of the immunoSEQ Assay, a bias-controlled multiplex PCR. Per the source publication's procedure: The number of nucleated cells in each sample was estimated by amplification of reference gene primers within the assay. Sequence reads were collapsed and filtered to measure the absolute abundance of every unique TCRbeta CDR3 rearrangement. For each sample, productive Simpson clonality was calculated as the square root of Simpson's diversity index across productive rearrangements. Here the immuneACCESS table is served through TCRdb, limited to in-frame sequences with V and J called. Missing clones are a known gap in these copies; in checked studies unresolved V genes cover under half, and the rest lacks a known reason. That table supplies the V and J calls and clone size; D and trimming were determined from the DNA. In all, the sample holds 500,000 or so clones, and about nine tenths of those were seen once. The ten top clones hold roughly 0.7% of the sample.

The sequenced sample consisted of PBMCs or T cells enriched from blood (not recorded which). The sequence came from a woman aged 18-29 years who had recovered from COVID-19.

The nucleotide sequence reads TGTGCCACCAAACTCACACAGGGGGCGGAAAAGTACTTC. It codes for CATKLTQGAEKYF. The rearranged segments are TRBV24-1 and TRBJ2-7; TRBD1 agrees with 9 junctional bases. Trimming takes 8 bases off V and 11 bases off J; junction bases not matched to a gene: 12. The CDR3 numbers 13 residues from cysteine through phenylalanine. Only the CDR3 portion is preserved as DNA: 39 bases, with reading frame beginning at the first base. For CDR1 and CDR2, the germline V gene lists KGHDR and SFDVKD.